The 4 T cell receptor beta chains reported below all come from one sample, sequenced in a study of blood T cell repertoires in COVID-19. Produced via immunoSEQ multiplex PCR; TCRdb's table is partial and in-frame only. Of about 130,000 clones listed, about 84% are singletons. Sequencing input: peripheral blood. The receptor source for this set is a woman aged 55-70 years with acute or convalescent COVID-19.

The gene calls are TRBV30 and TRBJ1-2, with TRBD1 matching 7 bases. V lost 5 bases to trimming and J lost 5 bases; unmatched junction nucleotides: 5. Germline V gene lookup returns CDR1 GTSNPN and CDR2 SVGIG (reference sequence). The length of the CDR3 is 12 residues. CDR3 nucleotides: TGTGCCTGGGAACAGGGGCATTATGGCTACACCTTC. Translating gives CAWEQGHYGYTF.

The CDR3 region is CAWSVRGSRTSETQYF. For the CDR3, the DNA is TGTGCCTGGAGTGTACGAGGTTCCCGAACATCAGAGACCCAGTACTTC. This chain links TRBV30 with TRBJ2-5; D is uncertain. Deletions cut 0 bases from V and 4 bases from J, with 18 bases between. This CDR3 spans 16 amino acids. CDR1 GTSNPN and CDR2 SVGIG come from the germline V gene (reference sequence).

This chain links TRBV6-5 with TRBJ1-1, with 9 bases lining up with TRBD1. Germline V gene lookup returns CDR1 MNHEY and CDR2 SVGAGI. The ends lost 9 bases at V and 4 bases at J; junction bases unmatched: 9. This CDR3 has 14 residues. This CDR3 is CASHKGQGSTEAFF. CDR3 bases: TGTGCCAGTCATAAGGGACAGGGAAGCACTGAAGCTTTCTTT.

J is TRBJ1-1 and V is TRBV5-1; 9 bases match TRBD1. V shed 3 bases and J 4 bases; nucleotides not matched to a gene: 7. Per germline, CDR1 SGHRS and CDR2 YFSETQ. This CDR3 contains 15 residues. CDR3 residues: CASSSQDRGGTEAFF. The CDR3, as DNA: TGCGCCAGCAGCTCACAGGACAGGGGAGGCACTGAAGCTTTCTTT.